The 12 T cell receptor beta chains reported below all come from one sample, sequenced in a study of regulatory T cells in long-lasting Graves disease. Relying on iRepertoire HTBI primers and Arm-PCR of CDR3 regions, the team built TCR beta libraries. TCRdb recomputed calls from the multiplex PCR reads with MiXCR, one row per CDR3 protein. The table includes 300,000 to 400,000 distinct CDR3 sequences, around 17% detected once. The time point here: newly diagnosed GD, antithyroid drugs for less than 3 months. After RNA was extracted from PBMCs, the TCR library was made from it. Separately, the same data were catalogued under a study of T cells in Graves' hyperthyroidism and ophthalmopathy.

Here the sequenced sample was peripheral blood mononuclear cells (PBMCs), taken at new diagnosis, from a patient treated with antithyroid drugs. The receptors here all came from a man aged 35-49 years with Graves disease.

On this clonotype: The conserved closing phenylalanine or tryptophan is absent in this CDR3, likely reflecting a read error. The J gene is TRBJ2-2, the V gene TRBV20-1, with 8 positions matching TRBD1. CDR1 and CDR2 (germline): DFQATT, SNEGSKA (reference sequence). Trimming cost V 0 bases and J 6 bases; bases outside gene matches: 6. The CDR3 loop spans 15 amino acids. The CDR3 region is CSARDPGGKPGELFS. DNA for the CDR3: TGCAGTGCTAGAGATCCAGGGGGCAAGCCCGGGGAGCTGTTTTCT.

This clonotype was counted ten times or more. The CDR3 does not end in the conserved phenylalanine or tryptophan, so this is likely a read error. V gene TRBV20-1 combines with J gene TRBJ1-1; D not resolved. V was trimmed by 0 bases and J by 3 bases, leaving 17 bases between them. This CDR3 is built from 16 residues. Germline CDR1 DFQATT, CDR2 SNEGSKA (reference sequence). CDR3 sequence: CSARDVATSWDTEAFL. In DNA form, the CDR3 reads TGCAGTGCTAGAGATGTGGCCACCTCTTGGGACACTGAAGCTTTCTTG.

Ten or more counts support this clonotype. In DNA, the CDR3 is TGTGCCAGCAGCCCCGAGGTTGGGAACACTGAAGCTTTCTTT. It yields the protein CASSPEVGNTEAFF. The chain links TRBV7-8 to TRBJ1-1; D uncertain. This CDR3 spans 14 amino acids. CDR1 and CDR2 from the germline V gene are SGHVS and FQNEAQ. With 5 bases removed from V and 1 base from J, the gap between germline ends came to 11 bases.

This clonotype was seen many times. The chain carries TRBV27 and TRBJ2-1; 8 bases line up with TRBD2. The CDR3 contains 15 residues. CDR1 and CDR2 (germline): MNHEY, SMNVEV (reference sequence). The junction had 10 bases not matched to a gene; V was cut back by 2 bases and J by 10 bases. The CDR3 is CASSLSSGGAGEQFF. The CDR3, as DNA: TGTGCCAGCAGTTTAAGTTCGGGGGGGGCAGGGGAGCAGTTCTTC.

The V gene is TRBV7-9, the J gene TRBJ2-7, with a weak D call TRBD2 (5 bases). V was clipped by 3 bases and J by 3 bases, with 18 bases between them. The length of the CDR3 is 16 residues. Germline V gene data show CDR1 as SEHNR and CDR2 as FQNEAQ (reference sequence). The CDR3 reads CASSFGRAGAYYEQYF. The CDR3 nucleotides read TGTGCCAGCAGCTTTGGCCGGGCGGGCGCGTACTACGAGCAGTACTTC.

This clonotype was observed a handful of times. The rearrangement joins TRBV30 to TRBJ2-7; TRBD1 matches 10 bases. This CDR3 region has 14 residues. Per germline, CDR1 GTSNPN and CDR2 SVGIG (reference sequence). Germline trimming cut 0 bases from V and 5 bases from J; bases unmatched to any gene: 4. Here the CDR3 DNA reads TGTGCCTGGAGTGTCCAGACAGGGGGCAACGAGCAGTACTTC. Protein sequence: CAWSVQTGGNEQYF. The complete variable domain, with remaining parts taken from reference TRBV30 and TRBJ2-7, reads SQTIHQWPATLVQPVGSPLSLECTVEGTSNPNLYWYRQAAGRGLQLLFYSVGIGQISSEVPQNLSASRPQDRQFILSSKKLLLSDSGFYLCAWSVQTGGNEQYFGPGTRLTVT.

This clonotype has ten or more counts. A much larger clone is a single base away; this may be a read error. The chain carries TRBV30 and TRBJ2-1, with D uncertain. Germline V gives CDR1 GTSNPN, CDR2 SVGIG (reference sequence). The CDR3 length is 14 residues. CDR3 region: CAWSGLSSYNKQFF. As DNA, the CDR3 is TGTGCCTGGAGCGGCCTTAGCTCCTACAATAAGCAGTTCTTC.

The CDR3 bases are TGCGCCAGCAGCTTTTTCCGGGCAGGGGGAACTAGCACAGATACGCAGTATTTT. This gives the protein CASSFFRAGGTSTDTQYF. The chain recombines TRBV5-1 with TRBJ2-3; 7 bases align to TRBD1. This CDR3 contains 18 residues. The ends lost 2 bases at V and 0 bases at J; junction bases unmatched: 12. Germline V CDR1 and CDR2: SGHRS, YFSETQ.

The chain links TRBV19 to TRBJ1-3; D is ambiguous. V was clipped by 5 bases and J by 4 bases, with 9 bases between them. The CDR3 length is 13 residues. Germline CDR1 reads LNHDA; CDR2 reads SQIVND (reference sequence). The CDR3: CASSVEEGNTIYF. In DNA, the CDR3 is TGTGCCAGTAGTGTGGAGGAAGGAAACACCATATATTTT.

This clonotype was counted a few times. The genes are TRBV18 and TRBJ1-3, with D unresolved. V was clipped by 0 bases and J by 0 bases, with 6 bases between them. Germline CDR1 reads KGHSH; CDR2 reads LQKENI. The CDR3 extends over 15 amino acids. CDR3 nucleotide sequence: TGTGCCAGCTCACCACCGGGTAGCTCTGGAAACACCATATATTTT. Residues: CASSPPGSSGNTIYF.

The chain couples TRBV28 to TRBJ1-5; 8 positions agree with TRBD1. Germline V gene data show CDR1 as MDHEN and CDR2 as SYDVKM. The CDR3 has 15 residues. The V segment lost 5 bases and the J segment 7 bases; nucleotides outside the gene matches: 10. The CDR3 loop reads CASSPRTGRGQPQHF. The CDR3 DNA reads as TGTGCCAGCAGTCCCCGGACAGGGCGGGGGCAGCCCCAGCATTTT.

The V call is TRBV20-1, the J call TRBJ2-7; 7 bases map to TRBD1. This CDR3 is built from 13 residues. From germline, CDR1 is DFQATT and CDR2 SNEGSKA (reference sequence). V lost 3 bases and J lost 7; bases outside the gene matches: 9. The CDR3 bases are TGCAGTGCTAGCAAGACAGGGTTGGGGGAGCAGTACTTC. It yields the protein CSASKTGLGEQYF.